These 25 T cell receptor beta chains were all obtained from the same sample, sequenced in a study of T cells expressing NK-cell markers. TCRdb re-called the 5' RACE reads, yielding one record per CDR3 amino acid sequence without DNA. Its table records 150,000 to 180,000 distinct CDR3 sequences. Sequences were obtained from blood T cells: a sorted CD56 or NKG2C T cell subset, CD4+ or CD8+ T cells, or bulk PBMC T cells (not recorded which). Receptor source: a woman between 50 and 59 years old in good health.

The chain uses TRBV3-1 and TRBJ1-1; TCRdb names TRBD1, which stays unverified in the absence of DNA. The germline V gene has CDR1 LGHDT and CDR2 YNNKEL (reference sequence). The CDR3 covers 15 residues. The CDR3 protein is CASSPQGFRNTEAFF.

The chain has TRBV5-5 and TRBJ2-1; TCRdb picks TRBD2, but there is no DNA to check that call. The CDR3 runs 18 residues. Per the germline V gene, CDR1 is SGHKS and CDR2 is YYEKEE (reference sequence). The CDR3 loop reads CASSLGRGLAGETLKQFF.

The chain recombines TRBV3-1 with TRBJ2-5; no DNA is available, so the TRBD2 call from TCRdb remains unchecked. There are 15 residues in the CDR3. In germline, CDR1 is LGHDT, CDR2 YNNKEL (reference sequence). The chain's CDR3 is CASSQDELAGETQYF.

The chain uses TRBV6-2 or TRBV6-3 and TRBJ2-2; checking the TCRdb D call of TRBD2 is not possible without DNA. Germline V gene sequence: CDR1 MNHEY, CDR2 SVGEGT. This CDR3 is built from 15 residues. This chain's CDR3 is CATALTGTSGGELFF.

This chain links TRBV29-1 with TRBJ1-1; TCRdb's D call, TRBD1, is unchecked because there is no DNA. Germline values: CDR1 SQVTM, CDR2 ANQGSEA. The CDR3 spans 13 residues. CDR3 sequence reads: CSVVQTGGTEAFF.

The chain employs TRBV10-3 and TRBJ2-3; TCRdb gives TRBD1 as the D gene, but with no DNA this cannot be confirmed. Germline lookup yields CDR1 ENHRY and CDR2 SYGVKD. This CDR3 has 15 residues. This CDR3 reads CAISVGAASTDTQYF.

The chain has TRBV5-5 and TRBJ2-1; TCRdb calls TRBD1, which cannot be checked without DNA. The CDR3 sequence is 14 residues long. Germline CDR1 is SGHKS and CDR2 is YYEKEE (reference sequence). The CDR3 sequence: CASTPWAGYNEQFF.

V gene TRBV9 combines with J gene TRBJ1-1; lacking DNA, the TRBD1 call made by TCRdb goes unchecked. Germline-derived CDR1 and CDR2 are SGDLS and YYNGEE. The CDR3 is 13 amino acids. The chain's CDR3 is CASSPGGNAEAFF.

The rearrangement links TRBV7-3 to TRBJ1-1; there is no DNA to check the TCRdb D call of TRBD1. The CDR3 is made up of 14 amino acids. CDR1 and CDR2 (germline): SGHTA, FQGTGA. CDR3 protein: CASSPQPTGSEAFF.

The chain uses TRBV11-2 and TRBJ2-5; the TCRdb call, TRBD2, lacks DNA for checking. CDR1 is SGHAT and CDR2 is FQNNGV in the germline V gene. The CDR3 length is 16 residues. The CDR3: CASSLFLSGSGETQYF.

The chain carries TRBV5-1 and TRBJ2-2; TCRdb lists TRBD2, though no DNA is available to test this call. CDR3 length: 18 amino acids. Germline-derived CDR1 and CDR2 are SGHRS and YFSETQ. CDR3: CASSLGLAGHSYTGELFF.

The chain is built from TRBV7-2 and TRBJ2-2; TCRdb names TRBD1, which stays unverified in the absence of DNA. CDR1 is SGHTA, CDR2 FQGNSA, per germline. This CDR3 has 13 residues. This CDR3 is CASRDRGVGELFF.

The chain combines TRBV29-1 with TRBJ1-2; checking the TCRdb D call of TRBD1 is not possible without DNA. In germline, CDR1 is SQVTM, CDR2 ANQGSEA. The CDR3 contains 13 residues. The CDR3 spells CSVEGTGIYGYTF.

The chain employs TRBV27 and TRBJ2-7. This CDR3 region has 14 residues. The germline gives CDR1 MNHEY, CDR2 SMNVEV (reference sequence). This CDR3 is CASSLSSGTYEQYF.

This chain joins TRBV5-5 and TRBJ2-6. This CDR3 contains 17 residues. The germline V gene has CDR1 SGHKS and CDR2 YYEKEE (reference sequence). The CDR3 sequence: CASSSPSDLSGANVLTF.

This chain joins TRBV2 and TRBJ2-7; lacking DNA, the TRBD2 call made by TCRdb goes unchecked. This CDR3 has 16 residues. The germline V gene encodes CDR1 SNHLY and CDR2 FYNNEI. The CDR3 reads CASTREGTSGAYEQYF.

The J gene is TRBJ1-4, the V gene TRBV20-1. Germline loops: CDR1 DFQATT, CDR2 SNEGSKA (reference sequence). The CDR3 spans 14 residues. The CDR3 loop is CSALLQTTNEKLFF.

CDR3 sequence reads: CASSFRDREFGGDEQFF. The chain couples TRBV11-1 to TRBJ2-1; the D gene TCRdb calls, TRBD1, cannot be checked with no DNA. The CDR3 is made up of 17 amino acids. CDR1 is SGHAT, CDR2 FQDESV, per germline (reference sequence).

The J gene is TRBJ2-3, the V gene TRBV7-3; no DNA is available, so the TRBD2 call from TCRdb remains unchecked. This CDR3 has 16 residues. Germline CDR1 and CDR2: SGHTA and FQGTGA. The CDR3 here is CASSLTGGGPGDTQYF.

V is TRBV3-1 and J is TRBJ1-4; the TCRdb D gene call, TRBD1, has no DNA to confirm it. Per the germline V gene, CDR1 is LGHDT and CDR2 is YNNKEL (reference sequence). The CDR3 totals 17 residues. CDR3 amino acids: CASSPETGWKSNEKLFF.

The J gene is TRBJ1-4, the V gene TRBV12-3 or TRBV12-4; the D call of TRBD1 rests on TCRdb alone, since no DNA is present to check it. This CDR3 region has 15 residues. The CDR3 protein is CASSRRQGPNEKLFF.

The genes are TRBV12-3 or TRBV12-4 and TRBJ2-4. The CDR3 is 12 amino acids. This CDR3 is CASSATLNIQYF.

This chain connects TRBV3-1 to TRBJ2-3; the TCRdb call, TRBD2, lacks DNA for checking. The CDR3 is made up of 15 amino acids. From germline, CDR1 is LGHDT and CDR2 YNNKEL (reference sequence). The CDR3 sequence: CASSQDVTSGRPQYF.

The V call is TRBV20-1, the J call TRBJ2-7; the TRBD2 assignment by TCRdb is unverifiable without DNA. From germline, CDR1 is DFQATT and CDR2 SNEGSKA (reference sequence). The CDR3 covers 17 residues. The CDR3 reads CSARDLRVAGGQYEQYF.

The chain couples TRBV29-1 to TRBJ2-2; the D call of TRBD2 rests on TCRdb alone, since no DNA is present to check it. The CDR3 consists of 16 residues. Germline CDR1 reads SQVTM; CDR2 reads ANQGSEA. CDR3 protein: CSVAGTSDSNTGELFF.